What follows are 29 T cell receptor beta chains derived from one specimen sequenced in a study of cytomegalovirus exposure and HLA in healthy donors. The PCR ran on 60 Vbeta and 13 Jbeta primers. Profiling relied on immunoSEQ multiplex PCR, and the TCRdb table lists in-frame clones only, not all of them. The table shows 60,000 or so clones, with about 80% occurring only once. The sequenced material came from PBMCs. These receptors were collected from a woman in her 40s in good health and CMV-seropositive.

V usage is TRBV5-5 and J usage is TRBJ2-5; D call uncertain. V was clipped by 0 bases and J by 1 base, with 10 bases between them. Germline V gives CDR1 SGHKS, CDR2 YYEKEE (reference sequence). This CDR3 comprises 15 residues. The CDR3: CASSLARSFQETQYF. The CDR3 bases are TGTGCCAGCAGCTTGGCGCGGAGCTTCCAAGAGACCCAGTACTTC.

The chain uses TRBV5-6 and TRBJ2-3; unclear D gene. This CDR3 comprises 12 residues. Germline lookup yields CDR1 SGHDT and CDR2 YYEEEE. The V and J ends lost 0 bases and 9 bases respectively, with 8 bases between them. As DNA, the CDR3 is TGTGCCAGCAGCTTGGCCGTCGGGACGCAGTATTTT. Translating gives CASSLAVGTQYF. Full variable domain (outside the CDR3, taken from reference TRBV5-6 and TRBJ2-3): DAGVTQSPTHLIKTRGQQVTLRCSPKSGHDTVSWYQQALGQGPQFIFQYYEEEERQRGNFPDRFSGHQFPNYSSELNVNALLLGDSALYLCASSLAVGTQYFGPGTRLTVL.

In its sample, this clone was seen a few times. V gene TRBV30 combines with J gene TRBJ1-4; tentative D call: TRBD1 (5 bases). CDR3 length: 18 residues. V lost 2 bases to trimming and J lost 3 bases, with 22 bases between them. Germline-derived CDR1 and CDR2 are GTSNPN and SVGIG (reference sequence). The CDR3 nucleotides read TGTGCCTGGAGTACCCCCGGGGCGGGATTGCGTGCTAATGAAAAACTGTTTTTT. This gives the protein CAWSTPGAGLRANEKLFF.

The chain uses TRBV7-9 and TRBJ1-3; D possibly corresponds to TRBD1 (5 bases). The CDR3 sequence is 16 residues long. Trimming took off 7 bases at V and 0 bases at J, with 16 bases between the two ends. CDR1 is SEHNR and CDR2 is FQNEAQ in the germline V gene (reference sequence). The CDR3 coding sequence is TGTGCCAGCAAAAGACGAAGTGGGGCCTCTGGAAACACCATATATTTT. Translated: CASKRRSGASGNTIYF.

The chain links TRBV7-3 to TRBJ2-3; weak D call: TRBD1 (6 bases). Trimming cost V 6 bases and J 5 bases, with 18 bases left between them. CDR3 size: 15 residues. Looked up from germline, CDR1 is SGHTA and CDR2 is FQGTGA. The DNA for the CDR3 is TGTGCCAGCAGTCCAGGGGCACGGGTGGGAGATACGCAGTATTTT. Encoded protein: CASSPGARVGDTQYF.

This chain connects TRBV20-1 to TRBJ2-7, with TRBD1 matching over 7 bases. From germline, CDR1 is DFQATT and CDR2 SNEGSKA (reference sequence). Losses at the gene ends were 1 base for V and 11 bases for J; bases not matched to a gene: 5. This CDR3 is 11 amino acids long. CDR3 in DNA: TGCAGTGCTAGAGCTCGCCAGGGGGAGTACTTC. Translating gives CSARARQGEYF.

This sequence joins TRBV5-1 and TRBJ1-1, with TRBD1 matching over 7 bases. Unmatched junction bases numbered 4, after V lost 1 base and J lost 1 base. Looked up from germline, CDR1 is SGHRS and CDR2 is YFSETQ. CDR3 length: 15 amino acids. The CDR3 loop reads CASSLSAGGNTEAFF. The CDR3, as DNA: TGCGCCAGCAGCTTGTCGGCAGGGGGGAACACTGAAGCTTTCTTT.

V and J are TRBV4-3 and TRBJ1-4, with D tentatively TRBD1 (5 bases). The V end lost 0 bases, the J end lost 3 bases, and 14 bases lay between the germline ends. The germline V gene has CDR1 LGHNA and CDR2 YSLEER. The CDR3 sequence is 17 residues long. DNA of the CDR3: TGCGCCAGCAGCCAAGATCGGGCGACGGGGGCTAATGAAAAACTGTTTTTT. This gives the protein CASSQDRATGANEKLFF.

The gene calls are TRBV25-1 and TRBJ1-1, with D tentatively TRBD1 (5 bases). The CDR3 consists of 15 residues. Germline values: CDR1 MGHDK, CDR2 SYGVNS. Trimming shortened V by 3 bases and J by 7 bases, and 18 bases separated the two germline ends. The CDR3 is CASSERGLGGVEAFF. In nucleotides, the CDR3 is TGTGCCAGCAGTGAGCGGGGACTCGGGGGAGTTGAAGCTTTCTTT.

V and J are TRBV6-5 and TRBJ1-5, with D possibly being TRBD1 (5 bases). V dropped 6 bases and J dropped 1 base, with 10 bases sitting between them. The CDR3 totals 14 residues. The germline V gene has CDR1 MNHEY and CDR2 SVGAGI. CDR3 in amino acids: CASRPDRSNQPQHF. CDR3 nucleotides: TGTGCCAGCAGACCAGACAGAAGCAATCAGCCCCAGCATTTT.

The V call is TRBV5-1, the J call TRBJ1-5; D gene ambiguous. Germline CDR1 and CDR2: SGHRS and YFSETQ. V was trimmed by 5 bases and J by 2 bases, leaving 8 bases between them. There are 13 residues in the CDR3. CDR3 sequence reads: CASSVGGNQPQHF. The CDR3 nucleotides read TGCGCCAGCAGTGTCGGTGGCAATCAGCCCCAGCATTTT.

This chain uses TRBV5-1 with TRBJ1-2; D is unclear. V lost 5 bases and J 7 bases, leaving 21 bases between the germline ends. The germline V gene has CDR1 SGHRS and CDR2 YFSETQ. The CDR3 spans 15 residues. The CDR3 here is CASSMARDIYTGYTF. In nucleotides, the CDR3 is TGCGCCAGCAGTATGGCCCGGGATATATATACTGGCTACACCTTC. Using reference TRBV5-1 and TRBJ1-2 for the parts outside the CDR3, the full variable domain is KAGVTQTPRYLIKTRGQQVTLSCSPISGHRSVSWYQQTPGQGLQFLFEYFSETQRNKGNFPGRFSGRQFSNSRSEMNVSTLELGDSALYLCASSMARDIYTGYTFGSGTRLTVV.

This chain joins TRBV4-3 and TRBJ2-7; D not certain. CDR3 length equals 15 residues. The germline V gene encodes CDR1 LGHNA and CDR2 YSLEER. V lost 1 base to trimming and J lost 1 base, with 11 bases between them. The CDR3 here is CASSQAGSESYEQYF. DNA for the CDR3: TGCGCCAGCAGCCAAGCTGGTTCCGAGTCCTACGAGCAGTACTTC.

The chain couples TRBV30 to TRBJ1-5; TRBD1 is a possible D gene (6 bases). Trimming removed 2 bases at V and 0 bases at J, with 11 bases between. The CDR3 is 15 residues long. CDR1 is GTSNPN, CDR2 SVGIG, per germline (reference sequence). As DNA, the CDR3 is TGTGCCTGGAGTCCACAGGGATATAGCAATCAGCCCCAGCATTTT. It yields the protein CAWSPQGYSNQPQHF.

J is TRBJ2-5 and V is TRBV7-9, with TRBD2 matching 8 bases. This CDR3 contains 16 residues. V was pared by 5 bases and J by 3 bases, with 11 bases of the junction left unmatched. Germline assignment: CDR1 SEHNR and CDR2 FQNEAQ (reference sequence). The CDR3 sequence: CASSPWGSGVKETQYF. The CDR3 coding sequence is TGTGCCAGCAGCCCATGGGGTAGCGGGGTGAAAGAGACCCAGTACTTC.

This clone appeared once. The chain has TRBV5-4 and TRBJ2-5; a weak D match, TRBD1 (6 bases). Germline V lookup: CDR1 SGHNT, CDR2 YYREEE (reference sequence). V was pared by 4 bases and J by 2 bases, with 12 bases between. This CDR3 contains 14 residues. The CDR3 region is CASSVPGHQETQYF. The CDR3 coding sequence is TGTGCCAGCAGCGTACCGGGACATCAAGAGACCCAGTACTTC.

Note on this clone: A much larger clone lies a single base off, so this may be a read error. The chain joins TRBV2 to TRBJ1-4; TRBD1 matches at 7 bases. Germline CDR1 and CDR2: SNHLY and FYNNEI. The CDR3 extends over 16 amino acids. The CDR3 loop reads CASRDRVGPFNEELFF. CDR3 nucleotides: TGTGCCAGCAGAGACAGGGTTGGCCCTTTTAATGAAGAACTGTTTTTT.

The CDR3 sequence is CASSPLDRGLWNEQFF. The CDR3 region has the DNA TGTGCCAGCTCACCTCTCGACAGGGGGCTGTGGAATGAGCAGTTCTTC. The chain joins TRBV18 to TRBJ2-1; 10 bases are shared with TRBD1. This CDR3 has 16 amino acids. CDR1 and CDR2 (germline): KGHSH, LQKENI. V lost 3 bases to trimming and J lost 7 bases; unmatched junction nucleotides: 9.

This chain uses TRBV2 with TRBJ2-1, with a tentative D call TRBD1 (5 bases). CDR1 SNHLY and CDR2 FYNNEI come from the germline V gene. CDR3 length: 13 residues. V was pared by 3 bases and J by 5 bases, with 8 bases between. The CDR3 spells CASSDPGNNEQFF. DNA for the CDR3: TGTGCCAGCAGTGATCCAGGGAACAATGAGCAGTTCTTC.

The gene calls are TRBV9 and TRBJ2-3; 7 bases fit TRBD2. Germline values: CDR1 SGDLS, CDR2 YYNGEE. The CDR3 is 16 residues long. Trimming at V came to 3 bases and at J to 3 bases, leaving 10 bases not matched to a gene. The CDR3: CASSGAQSGGTDTQYF. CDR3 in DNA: TGTGCCAGCAGCGGAGCCCAGTCGGGGGGAACAGATACGCAGTATTTT. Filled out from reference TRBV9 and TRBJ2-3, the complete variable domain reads DSGVTQTPKHLITATGQRVTLRCSPRSGDLSVYWYQQSLDQGLQFLIQYYNGEERAKGNILERFSAQQFPDLHSELNLSSLELGDSALYFCASSGAQSGGTDTQYFGPGTRLTVL.

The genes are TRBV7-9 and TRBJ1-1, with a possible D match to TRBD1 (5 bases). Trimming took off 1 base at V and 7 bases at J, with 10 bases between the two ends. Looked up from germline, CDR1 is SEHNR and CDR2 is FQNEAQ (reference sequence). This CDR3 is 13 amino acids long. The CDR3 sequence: CASSLGAGHEAFF. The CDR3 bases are TGTGCCAGCAGCTTAGGGGCAGGGCATGAAGCTTTCTTT.

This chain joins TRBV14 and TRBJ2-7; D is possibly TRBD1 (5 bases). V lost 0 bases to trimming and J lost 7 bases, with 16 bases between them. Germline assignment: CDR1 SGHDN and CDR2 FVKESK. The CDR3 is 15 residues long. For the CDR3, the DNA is TGTGCCAGCAGCCAAGATCGGACAAAGGGAAGGGAGCAGTACTTC. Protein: CASSQDRTKGREQYF.

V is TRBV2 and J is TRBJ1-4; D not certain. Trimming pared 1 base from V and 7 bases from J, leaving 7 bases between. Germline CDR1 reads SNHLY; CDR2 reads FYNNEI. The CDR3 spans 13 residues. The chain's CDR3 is CASSEVGGEKLFF. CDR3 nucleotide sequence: TGTGCCAGCAGTGAAGTGGGAGGTGAAAAACTGTTTTTT. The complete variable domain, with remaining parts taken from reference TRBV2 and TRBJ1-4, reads EPEVTQTPSHQVTQMGQEVILRCVPISNHLYFYWYRQILGQKVEFLVSFYNNEISEKSEIFDDQFSVERPDGSNFTLKIRSTKLEDSAMYFCASSEVGGEKLFFGSGTQLSVL.

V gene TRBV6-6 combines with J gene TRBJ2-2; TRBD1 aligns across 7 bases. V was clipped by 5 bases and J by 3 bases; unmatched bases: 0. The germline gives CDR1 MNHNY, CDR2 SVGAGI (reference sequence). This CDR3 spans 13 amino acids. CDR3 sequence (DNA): TGTGCCAGCAGTGACAGGGACACCGGGGAGCTGTTTTTT. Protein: CASSDRDTGELFF.

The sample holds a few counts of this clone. This CDR3 reads CASSLDRVGTEAFF. The CDR3 DNA is TGTGCCAGCAGCTTAGACAGGGTTGGCACTGAAGCTTTCTTT. This rearrangement joins TRBV7-9 to TRBJ1-1, with D tentatively TRBD1 (6 bases). The CDR3 has 14 residues. Germline values: CDR1 SEHNR, CDR2 FQNEAQ (reference sequence). V lost 1 base to trimming and J lost 4 bases, with 10 bases between them.

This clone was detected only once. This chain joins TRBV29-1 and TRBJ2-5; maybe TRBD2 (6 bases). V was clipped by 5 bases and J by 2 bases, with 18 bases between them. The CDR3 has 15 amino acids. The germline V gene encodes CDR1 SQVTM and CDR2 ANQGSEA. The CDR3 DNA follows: TGCAGCGTTCGAAGGCGGGGCCTTCCTCAAGAGACCCAGTACTTC. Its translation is CSVRRRGLPQETQYF.

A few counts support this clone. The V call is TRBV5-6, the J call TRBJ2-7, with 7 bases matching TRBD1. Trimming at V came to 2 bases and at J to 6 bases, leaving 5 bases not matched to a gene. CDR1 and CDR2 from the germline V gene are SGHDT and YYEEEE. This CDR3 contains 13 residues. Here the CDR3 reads CASSFAGTAEQYF. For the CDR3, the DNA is TGTGCCAGCAGCTTCGCCGGGACAGCCGAGCAGTACTTC. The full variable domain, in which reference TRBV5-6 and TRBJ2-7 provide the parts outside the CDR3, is DAGVTQSPTHLIKTRGQQVTLRCSPKSGHDTVSWYQQALGQGPQFIFQYYEEEERQRGNFPDRFSGHQFPNYSSELNVNALLLGDSALYLCASSFAGTAEQYFGPGTRLTVT.

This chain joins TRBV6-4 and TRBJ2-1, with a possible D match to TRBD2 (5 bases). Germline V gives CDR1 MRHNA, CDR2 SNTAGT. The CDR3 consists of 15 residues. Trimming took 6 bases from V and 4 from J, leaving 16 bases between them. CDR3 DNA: TGTGCCAGCAGCCCCGAGGGCGGATCATACAATGAGCAGTTCTTC. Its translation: CASSPEGGSYNEQFF.

The CDR3 loop is CASSQDRSQYF. The CDR3 nucleotides are TGTGCCAGCAGCCAGGACAGATCCCAGTACTTC. The chain is built from TRBV7-8 and TRBJ2-7; D perhaps matches TRBD1 (6 bases). Germline V lookup: CDR1 SGHVS, CDR2 FQNEAQ. V was shortened by 5 bases and J by 10 bases, with 12 bases between the two germline ends. The CDR3 runs 11 residues.